The source of this TCR beta chain is a study of OX40 agonist ivuxolimab in advanced cancers. Turning to the study itself: Participants averaged roughly 60 years of age (range about 23 to 80) and were 82.7% male.

The table came from immunoSEQ multiplex PCR; TCRdb's copy has only in-frame clones and leaves some out. The top ten clones hold about 6.4% of a sample with 40,000 to 60,000 clones, roughly 79% of them seen once. The CDR3 is 15 residues long. Per the germline V gene, CDR1 is LNHDA and CDR2 is SQIVND (reference sequence). V was shortened by 3 bases and J by 6 bases, with 15 bases between the two germline ends. The sequencing here drew on CD4+ or CD8+ T cells sorted from blood, taken in a trial of the OX40 agonist ivuxolimab. The origin of this receptor is an adult with an advanced solid tumor such as melanoma, head and neck, liver or kidney cancer. The chain has TRBV19 and TRBJ1-5; D is perhaps TRBD1 (5 bases). CDR3 sequence (DNA): TGTGCCAGTAGTATCTGGGGGGTAGGCAGTCAGCCCCAGCATTTT. This translates into CASSIWGVGSQPQHF.